Sequencing of this T cell receptor (beta chain) was carried out in a study of blood T cell repertoires in COVID-19. The overall study: The United States, Italy and Spain provided the acute and convalescent COVID-19 samples. Sources were T cells, B-cell-depleted T cells, or PBMCs; the material itself was cDNA or gDNA.

In the authors' workflow: Reference gene primer amplification gave nucleated cell count estimates. Here immunoSEQ multiplex PCR was the method, and the copy in TCRdb shows in-frame clones only, minus some. That table is the source of V, J and clone size, and D and trimming were worked out from the DNA. The sample has approximately 190,000 clones, 80% seen once. This clone was detected only once. The TCR sequence derives from a man in his fifties or sixties with acute or convalescent COVID-19. Sequenced sample: peripheral blood.

The CDR3 protein is CASSLVDSGTDTQYF. The CDR3 DNA reads TGTGCCAGCAGCTTGGTGGATAGCGGCACAGATACGCAGTATTTT. The V gene is TRBV7-3, the J gene TRBJ2-3; perhaps TRBD2 as D (5 bases). Germline V gene data show CDR1 as SGHTA and CDR2 as FQGTGA. Trimming removed 3 bases from V and 1 base from J, with 11 bases in between. This CDR3 contains 15 residues.